This T cell receptor beta chain was observed in a study of T cells after posttransplantation cyclophosphamide. Study outcomes and limitations: Donor-recipient repertoire similarity was low at 1-2 months, rising over year one. Blood and skin or GI T cell repertoires showed limited TRB overlap. TRB clonality was highly associated with recipient CMV seropositivity and reactivation.

This clone was seen only once. Its specificity is not known. The naive gate required viable CD3+CD4+ or CD3+CD8+ cells with CCR7+CD45RA+CD45RO-CD95-CD27+CD28+ phenotype. The ends lost 5 bases at V and 6 bases at J; junction bases unmatched: 8. This CDR3 comprises 14 residues. The germline CDR1 and CDR2 sequences are SGHNT and YENEEA. Method: immunoSEQ multiplex PCR; TCRdb's copy keeps in-frame clones and lacks some. The table lists about 20,000 clones, 95% to 98% of them singletons, with roughly 0.15% in the top ten. This TCR came from a man aged 40-50 years in good health, CMV-negative, and a related stem cell transplant donor. What was sequenced was naive CD4+ T cells sorted from PBMCs. The rearrangement links TRBV11-3 to TRBJ2-7; TRBD1 agrees at 9 bases. The CDR3 sequence: CASSSVGQGSEQYF. In DNA form, the CDR3 reads TGTGCCAGCAGCAGCGTGGGACAGGGTAGCGAGCAGTACTTC.